Detailed here is one TCR beta chain. What it recognizes is unknown. The sample comes from a study of blood T cells in healthy people across ages. Through a sample-barcoded 5' primer and a J-beta primer mix, a second PCR was run for about 6 to 11 cycles. One entry per CDR3 protein results from TCRdb running MiXCR on the 5' RACE reads. The sample contains 580,000 or so distinct CDR3 sequences, around 48% of which appear only once. This CDR3 is built from 14 residues. Germline lookup yields CDR1 SGHVS and CDR2 FNYEAQ. Between the trimmed V and J ends, which lost 5 bases and 11 bases, there was a span of 21 bases. Study-wide points: Naive and antigen-experienced cells were not separated, limiting conclusive comparison.

Material for sequencing was blood. The rearrangement joins TRBV7-6 to TRBJ2-5; TRBD1 might be the D (6 bases). The clonotype comes from a man at least 80 years old in good health. CDR3 region: CASSQQGAYNEQYF. CDR3 in DNA: TGTGCCAGCAGCCAACAGGGTGCCTACAATGAGCAGTACTTC.